This section outlines one TCR beta chain sequence together with its context. In the original workflow: Amplification with reference gene primers provided the estimates of nucleated cell counts. Method: immunoSEQ multiplex PCR; TCRdb's copy keeps in-frame clones and lacks some. The V and J calls and clone size are taken from that table; D and trimming were inferred from the DNA. Counted here are about 300,000 clones, around 89% occurring once; the ten biggest clones make up about 4.6%. The data originate from a study of blood T cell repertoires in COVID-19. Study at large: Specimens from acute and convalescent COVID-19 originated in the United States, Italy and Spain.

Per the germline V gene, CDR1 is SNHLY and CDR2 is FYNNEI. The CDR3 has 15 amino acids. Trimming took 5 bases from V and 2 from J; bases not matched to a gene: 3. Sequenced: peripheral blood. The chain employs TRBV2 and TRBJ1-3; TRBD1 agrees at 10 bases. This clonotype was sampled from a man aged 40-55 years with acute or convalescent COVID-19. This chain's CDR3 is CASSTGTGAGNTIYF. The CDR3 nucleotides are TGTGCCAGCAGTACCGGGACAGGGGCTGGAAACACCATATATTTT.